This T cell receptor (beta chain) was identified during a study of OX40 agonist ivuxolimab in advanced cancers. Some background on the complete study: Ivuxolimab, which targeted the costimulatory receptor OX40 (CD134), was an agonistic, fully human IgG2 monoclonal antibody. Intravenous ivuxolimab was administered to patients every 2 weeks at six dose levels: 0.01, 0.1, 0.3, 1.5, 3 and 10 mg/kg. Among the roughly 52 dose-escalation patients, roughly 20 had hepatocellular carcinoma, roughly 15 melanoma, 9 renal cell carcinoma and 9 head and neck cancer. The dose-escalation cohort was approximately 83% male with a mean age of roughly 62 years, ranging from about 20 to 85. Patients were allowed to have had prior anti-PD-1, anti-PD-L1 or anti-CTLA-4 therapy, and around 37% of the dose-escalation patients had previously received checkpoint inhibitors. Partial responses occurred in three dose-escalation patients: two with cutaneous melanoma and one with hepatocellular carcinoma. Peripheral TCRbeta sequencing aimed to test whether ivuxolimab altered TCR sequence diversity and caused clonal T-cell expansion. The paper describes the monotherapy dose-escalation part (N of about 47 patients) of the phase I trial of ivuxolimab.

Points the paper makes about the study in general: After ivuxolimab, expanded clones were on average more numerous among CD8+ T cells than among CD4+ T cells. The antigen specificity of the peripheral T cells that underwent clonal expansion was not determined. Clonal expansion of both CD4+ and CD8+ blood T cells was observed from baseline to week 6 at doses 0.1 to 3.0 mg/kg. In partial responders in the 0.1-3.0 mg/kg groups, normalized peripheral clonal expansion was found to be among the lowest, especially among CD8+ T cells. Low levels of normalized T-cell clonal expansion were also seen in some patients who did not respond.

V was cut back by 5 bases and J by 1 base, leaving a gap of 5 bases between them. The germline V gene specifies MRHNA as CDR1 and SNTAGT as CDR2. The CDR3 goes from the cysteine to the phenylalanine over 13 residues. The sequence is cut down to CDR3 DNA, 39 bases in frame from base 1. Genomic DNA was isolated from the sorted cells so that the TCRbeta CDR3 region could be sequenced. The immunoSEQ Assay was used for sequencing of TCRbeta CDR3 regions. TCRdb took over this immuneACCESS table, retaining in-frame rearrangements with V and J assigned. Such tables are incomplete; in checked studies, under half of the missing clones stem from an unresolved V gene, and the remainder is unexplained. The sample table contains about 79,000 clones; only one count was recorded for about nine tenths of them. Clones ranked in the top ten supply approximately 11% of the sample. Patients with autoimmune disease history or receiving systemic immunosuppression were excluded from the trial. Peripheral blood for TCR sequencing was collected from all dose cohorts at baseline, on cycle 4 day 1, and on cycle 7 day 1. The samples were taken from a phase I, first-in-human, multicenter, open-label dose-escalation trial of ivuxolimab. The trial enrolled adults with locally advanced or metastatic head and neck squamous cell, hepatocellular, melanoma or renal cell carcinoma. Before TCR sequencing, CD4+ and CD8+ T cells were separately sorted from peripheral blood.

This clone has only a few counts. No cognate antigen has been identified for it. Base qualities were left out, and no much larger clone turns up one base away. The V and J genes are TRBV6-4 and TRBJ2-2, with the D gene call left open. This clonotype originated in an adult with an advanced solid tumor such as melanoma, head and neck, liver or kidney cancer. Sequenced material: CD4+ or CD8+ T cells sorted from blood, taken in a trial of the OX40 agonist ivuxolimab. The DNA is TGTGCCAGCAGTCCAGGGAACACCGGGGAGCTGTTTTTT. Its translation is CASSPGNTGELFF.